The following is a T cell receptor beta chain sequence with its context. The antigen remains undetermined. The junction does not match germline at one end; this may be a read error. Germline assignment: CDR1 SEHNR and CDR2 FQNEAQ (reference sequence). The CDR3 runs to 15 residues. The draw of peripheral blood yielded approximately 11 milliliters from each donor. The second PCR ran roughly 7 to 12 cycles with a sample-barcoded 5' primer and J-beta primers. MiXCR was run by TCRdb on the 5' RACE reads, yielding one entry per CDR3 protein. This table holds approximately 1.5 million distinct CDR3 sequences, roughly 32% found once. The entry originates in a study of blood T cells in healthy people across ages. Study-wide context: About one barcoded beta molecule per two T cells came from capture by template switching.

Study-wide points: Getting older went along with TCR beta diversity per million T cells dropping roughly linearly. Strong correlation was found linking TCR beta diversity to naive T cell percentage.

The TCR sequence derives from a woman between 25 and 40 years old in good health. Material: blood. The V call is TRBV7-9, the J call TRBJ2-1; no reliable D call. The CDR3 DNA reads TGTGCCAGCAGCCCCCCCGGAAACTCCTACACTGAGCAGTTCTTC. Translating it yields CASSPPGNSYTEQFF. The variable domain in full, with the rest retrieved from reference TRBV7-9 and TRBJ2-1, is DTGVSQNPRHKITKRGQNVTFRCDPISEHNRLYWYRQTLGQGPEFLTYFQNEAQLEKSRLLSDRFSAERPKGSFSTLEIQRTEQGDSAMYLCASSPPGNSYTEQFFGPGTRLTVL.